Listed here are 19 T cell receptor beta chains from one sample, sequenced in a study of Graves' ophthalmopathy and Graves' hyperthyroidism. RNA transcripts were the template, and TCR beta CDR3 regions were amplified from them. An initial RT-PCR round employing HTBI primers preceded a second-round multiplex PCR. MiXCR, applied by TCRdb to the multiplex PCR reads, yields one record per CDR3 protein. The data contain 650,000 to 900,000 distinct CDR3 sequences, roughly 40% of them singletons. The sample was peripheral blood. The receptors come from an adult man with Graves' ophthalmopathy.

This clonotype was recorded at least ten times. The chain is built from TRBV7-3 and TRBJ2-5; 9 positions agree with TRBD1. This CDR3 region has 14 residues. CDR1 SGHTA and CDR2 FQGTGA come from the germline V gene. After removal of 2 bases from V and 4 bases from J, the junction contained 2 bases not matched to a gene. CDR3 DNA sequence: TGTGCCAGCAGCTTATCGGGACAGGGAGAGACCCAGTACTTC. This gives the protein CASSLSGQGETQYF.

The table lists this clonotype with a few counts. The rearrangement uses TRBV6-6 and TRBJ2-7; TRBD1 agrees at 7 bases. Germline V gene sequence: CDR1 MNHNY, CDR2 SVGAGI (reference sequence). Germline trimming cut 5 bases from V and 6 bases from J; bases unmatched to any gene: 4. The CDR3 has 12 residues. CDR3 sequence (DNA): TGTGCCAGCAGTCGCTACAGGGGCGAGCAGTACTTC. It specifies CASSRYRGEQYF.

The V call is TRBV25-1, the J call TRBJ1-2; D uncertain. The CDR3 is made up of 11 amino acids. Germline V gene sequence: CDR1 MGHDK, CDR2 SYGVNS. V shed 0 bases and J shed 8 bases, with 4 bases lying between them. The CDR3 spells CASSEYGGYTF. The CDR3 nucleotides are TGTGCCAGCAGTGAATACGGGGGCTACACCTTC.

This clonotype was seen a handful of times. V and J are TRBV7-9 and TRBJ1-2; no clear D. Germline CDR1 SEHNR, CDR2 FQNEAQ (reference sequence). V lost 5 bases, J lost 7 bases, and 11 bases lay in between. The CDR3 has 12 residues. The CDR3 DNA follows: TGTGCCAGCAGCCCGACCGCCCCTGGCTACACCTTC. As protein: CASSPTAPGYTF. The whole variable domain, remainder taken from reference TRBV7-9 and TRBJ1-2, is DTGVSQNPRHKITKRGQNVTFRCDPISEHNRLYWYRQTLGQGPEFLTYFQNEAQLEKSRLLSDRFSAERPKGSFSTLEIQRTEQGDSAMYLCASSPTAPGYTFGSGTRLTVV.

V and J are TRBV2 and TRBJ1-1; D gene uncertain. Trimming cost V 3 bases and J 6 bases, with 11 bases left between them. The CDR3 loop spans 13 amino acids. Germline CDR1 and CDR2: SNHLY and FYNNEI. CDR3 loop: CASSEIAPAEAFF. The CDR3 nucleotides read TGTGCCAGCAGTGAGATCGCCCCGGCTGAAGCTTTCTTT.

The V and J genes are TRBV7-9 and TRBJ2-7, with D perhaps TRBD2 (6 bases). The CDR3 totals 14 residues. CDR1 SEHNR and CDR2 FQNEAQ come from the germline V gene (reference sequence). V gave up 5 bases and J gave up 2 bases, with 13 bases separating them. The CDR3 coding sequence is TGTGCCAGCAGCCCAGAGTGGGGGGCCTACGAGCAGTACTTC. Protein product: CASSPEWGAYEQYF.

This clonotype was recorded at least ten times. The chain is built from TRBV7-9 and TRBJ2-2, with TRBD2 matching over 13 bases. Germline V gene data show CDR1 as SEHNR and CDR2 as FQNEAQ (reference sequence). Unmatched junction bases numbered 4, after V lost 5 bases and J lost 7 bases. CDR3 length equals 15 residues. In DNA form, the CDR3 reads TGTGCCAGCAGCCCGACTAGCGGGAGGCTCGGGGAGCTGTTTTTT. This gives the protein CASSPTSGRLGELFF.

This clonotype has just a few counts. This CDR3 reads CATTQGQETQYF. The CDR3 DNA reads as TGTGCCACCACTCAGGGCCAAGAGACCCAGTACTTC. The chain couples TRBV28 to TRBJ2-5, with a weak D call TRBD1 (5 bases). Germline CDR1 is MDHEN and CDR2 is SYDVKM. The CDR3 contains 12 residues. The germline V and J ends were trimmed by 10 bases and 1 base, with 10 bases remaining between them.

The CDR3 here is CASSSGQGSRYTEAFF. The CDR3 DNA reads as TGTGCCAGCAGCAGCGGACAGGGGAGTAGGTACACTGAAGCTTTCTTT. The rearrangement links TRBV9 to TRBJ1-1; 9 bases map to TRBD1. Germline values: CDR1 SGDLS, CDR2 YYNGEE. Trimming took 4 bases from V and 3 from J; bases not matched to a gene: 10. The CDR3 has 16 amino acids.

The chain couples TRBV24-1 to TRBJ1-5; D not certain. V was pared by 8 bases and J by 0 bases, with 22 bases between. The CDR3 is 18 amino acids. Germline values: CDR1 KGHDR, CDR2 SFDVKD. CDR3 DNA sequence: TGTGCCACCACAAGAAATGCCAGGCGATCTTATAGCAATCAGCCCCAGCATTTT. Translated, it gives CATTRNARRSYSNQPQHF.

This clonotype came up many times. The V call is TRBV7-8, the J call TRBJ1-4; tentative D call: TRBD1 (5 bases). Trimming took off 8 bases at V and 0 bases at J, with 10 bases between the two ends. CDR3 length equals 14 residues. Germline CDR1 SGHVS, CDR2 FQNEAQ. The CDR3 sequence: CASGKTATNEKLFF. The CDR3 coding sequence is TGTGCCAGCGGAAAGACAGCAACTAATGAAAAACTGTTTTTT.

The genes are TRBV19 and TRBJ2-7; 7 bases match TRBD1. CDR3 length equals 12 residues. The junction had 11 bases not matched to a gene; V was cut back by 6 bases and J by 12 bases. The germline V gene has CDR1 LNHDA and CDR2 SQIVND (reference sequence). CDR3 protein: CASRRGTGQRYF. In nucleotides, the CDR3 is TGTGCCAGTAGAAGAGGAACGGGACAGAGGTACTTC.

This clonotype was recorded many times. The chain employs TRBV7-9 and TRBJ2-2; D gene unclear. The germline V and J ends were trimmed by 3 bases and 7 bases, with 3 bases remaining between them. The CDR3 spans 11 residues. Looked up from germline, CDR1 is SEHNR and CDR2 is FQNEAQ (reference sequence). Here the CDR3 DNA reads TGTGCCAGCAGCTTTGACGGGGAGCTGTTTTTT. It specifies CASSFDGELFF.

V and J are TRBV9 and TRBJ2-5; D may match TRBD1 or TRBD2 (5 bases each). CDR1 and CDR2 from the germline V gene are SGDLS and YYNGEE. V lost 3 bases and J lost 5, with 20 bases in between. The CDR3 loop spans 16 amino acids. The CDR3 DNA follows: TGTGCCAGCAGCGCCTCTGTCGGGGCTCTTTGGGAGACCCAGTACTTC. It encodes CASSASVGALWETQYF. Based on the CDR3 plus reference TRBV9 and TRBJ2-5, the full variable domain is DSGVTQTPKHLITATGQRVTLRCSPRSGDLSVYWYQQSLDQGLQFLIQYYNGEERAKGNILERFSAQQFPDLHSELNLSSLELGDSALYFCASSASVGALWETQYFGPGTRLLVL.

In its sample, this clonotype was seen a few times. The chain carries TRBV7-9 and TRBJ1-1, with no clear D. V was pared by 5 bases and J by 1 base, with 8 bases between. CDR1 and CDR2 from the germline V gene are SEHNR and FQNEAQ (reference sequence). The CDR3 contains 13 residues. The CDR3 region has the DNA TGTGCCAGCAGCCCGCGGTGGAACACTGAAGCTTTCTTT. Encoded protein: CASSPRWNTEAFF.

This clonotype was recorded at least ten times. The genes are TRBV7-2 and TRBJ1-3, with unresolved D. The germline V and J ends were trimmed by 5 bases and 0 bases, with 14 bases remaining between them. The CDR3 contains 16 residues. Looked up from germline, CDR1 is SGHTA and CDR2 is FQGNSA. The CDR3 sequence: CASSHPRTVSGNTIYF. DNA for the CDR3: TGTGCCAGCAGCCATCCTAGGACGGTCTCTGGAAACACCATATATTTT.

V and J are TRBV15 and TRBJ1-2, with TRBD1 as a possible D gene (5 bases). The CDR3 extends over 19 amino acids. The germline CDR1 and CDR2 sequences are LNHNV and YYDKDF (reference sequence). V was cut by 0 bases and J by 4 bases, with 24 bases left in between. The CDR3 is CATSRDGAGGDSVRYGYTF. The CDR3 coding sequence is TGTGCCACCAGCAGAGATGGGGCTGGGGGGGATTCGGTTCGCTATGGCTACACCTTC.

Remarks on this clonotype: Germline is not matched at one junction end, which may reflect a read error. V is TRBV7-9 and J is TRBJ2-7; D is unresolved. CDR1 and CDR2 (germline): SEHNR, FQNEAQ (reference sequence). CDR3 length equals 12 residues. The CDR3 DNA follows: TGCGCCAGCAGCCGGACCCTCTACGAGCAGTACTTC. Encoded protein: CASSRTLYEQYF.

The chain joins TRBV20-1 to TRBJ2-5, with D tentatively TRBD1 (6 bases). From germline, CDR1 is DFQATT and CDR2 SNEGSKA (reference sequence). The length of the CDR3 is 13 residues. V was shortened by 5 bases and J by 2 bases, with 12 bases between the two germline ends. The CDR3 spells CSAPTRGQETQYF. Here the CDR3 DNA reads TGCAGTGCTCCCACTAGGGGGCAAGAGACCCAGTACTTC.